These 20 T cell receptor beta chains were sequenced from one sample in a study of Graves' ophthalmopathy and Graves' hyperthyroidism. Amplified TCR beta CDR3 regions were obtained using RNA transcripts as template. HTBI primers were used in a first-round RT-PCR, which preceded a second-round multiplex PCR. TCRdb used MiXCR to reprocess the multiplex PCR reads, holding one entry per CDR3 protein. The sample has over a million distinct CDR3 sequences; 35% to 45% are singletons. Sequencing was carried out using peripheral blood or thyroid tissue (not recorded which). These receptors were obtained from an adult man with Graves' hyperthyroidism.

This clonotype was seen many times. This rearrangement joins TRBV5-1 to TRBJ1-1; no definite D call. This CDR3 region has 12 residues. Deletions cut 0 bases from V and 7 bases from J, with 7 bases between. Germline values: CDR1 SGHRS, CDR2 YFSETQ. The CDR3 DNA sequence: TGCGCCAGCAGCTTGGTGGCAGATGAAGCTTTCTTT. Translation gives CASSLVADEAFF.

This clonotype came up once. The CDR3 DNA follows: TGTGCCAGTAGTGGACTAGCGGGAAGCAATGAGCAGTTCTTC. Its translation is CASSGLAGSNEQFF. The rearrangement uses TRBV19 and TRBJ2-7; the match to TRBD2 covers 12 bases. Near its end, the DNA agrees better with TRBJ2-1, so the J call may be wrong. Germline V gene sequence: CDR1 LNHDA, CDR2 SQIVND (reference sequence). The CDR3 has 14 amino acids.

This clonotype was picked up many times. This rearrangement joins TRBV7-2 to TRBJ1-1, with 7 bases identical to TRBD1. Germline loops: CDR1 SGHTA, CDR2 FQGNSA. CDR3 length equals 19 residues. J lost 3 bases, V lost 3 bases, and 19 bases had no gene match. CDR3 amino acids: CASSFRIGQAVPHDTEAFF. In nucleotides, the CDR3 is TGTGCCAGCAGCTTCCGAATCGGACAGGCAGTGCCTCACGACACTGAAGCTTTCTTT.

The CDR3 region has the DNA TGTGCTAGAGGCCGGGACAGGGGATGGACCGGGGAGCTGTTTTTT. Protein: CARGRDRGWTGELFF. The chain uses TRBV7-8 and TRBJ2-2; TRBD1 agrees at 10 bases. This CDR3 region has 15 residues. Germline CDR1 is SGHVS and CDR2 is FQNEAQ.

The chain employs TRBV9 and TRBJ1-1, with unresolved D. The CDR3 has 14 residues. Trimming took 4 bases from V and 1 from J, leaving 11 bases between them. Germline CDR1 SGDLS, CDR2 YYNGEE. Here the CDR3 reads CASSSPKSNTEAFF. In nucleotides, the CDR3 is TGTGCCAGCAGCTCACCTAAGTCGAACACTGAAGCTTTCTTT.

This clonotype has a handful of counts. The chain employs TRBV25-1 and TRBJ1-1; 8 positions match TRBD1. The CDR3 is 11 residues long. J gave up 8 bases and V 4 bases, and 0 bases lay outside the gene matches. Germline lookup yields CDR1 MGHDK and CDR2 SYGVNS. CDR3 bases: TGTGCCAGCAGTGGGACAGGGGAAGCTTTCTTT. As protein: CASSGTGEAFF.

The chain uses TRBV19 and TRBJ2-7, with TRBD2 matching 10 bases. This CDR3 region has 15 residues. J was trimmed by 3 bases and V by 1 base; bases with no gene match: 3. The germline V gene encodes CDR1 LNHDA and CDR2 SQIVND (reference sequence). The CDR3 protein is CASSIGASGSYEQYF. The CDR3 DNA reads TGTGCCAGTAGTATAGGGGCTAGCGGGAGCTACGAGCAGTACTTC.

This clonotype was seen only a few times. The chain is built from TRBV2 and TRBJ2-2; TRBD2 matches at 12 bases. V shed 7 bases and J 1 base; nucleotides not matched to a gene: 7. The CDR3 length is 17 residues. CDR1 and CDR2 from the germline V gene are SNHLY and FYNNEI. The CDR3 region is CASTHWTSGMNTGELFF. CDR3 nucleotide sequence: TGTGCCAGCACCCACTGGACTAGCGGGATGAACACCGGGGAGCTGTTTTTT.

The rearrangement uses TRBV5-5 and TRBJ2-2; no clear D gene. The CDR3 contains 14 residues. V gave up 5 bases and J gave up 5 bases, with 13 bases separating them. The V gene's germline CDR1 is SGHKS and CDR2 YYEKEE (reference sequence). CDR3: CASSWDLETGELFF. The CDR3 DNA reads TGTGCCAGCAGTTGGGATCTAGAAACCGGGGAGCTGTTTTTT. The full variable domain, with the rest looked up from reference TRBV5-5 and TRBJ2-2, is DAGVTQSPTHLIKTRGQQVTLRCSPISGHKSVSWYQQVLGQGPQFIFQYYEKEERGRGNFPDRFSARQFPNYSSELNVNALLLGDSALYLCASSWDLETGELFFGEGSRLTVL.

This clonotype was counted ten times or more. The chain recombines TRBV10-3 with TRBJ2-7, with a tentative D call TRBD1 (5 bases). The V end lost 0 bases, the J end lost 6 bases, and 15 bases lay between the germline ends. This CDR3 spans 15 amino acids. The germline V gene encodes CDR1 ENHRY and CDR2 SYGVKD. CDR3: CAISESNSGSREQYF. The CDR3 nucleotides are TGTGCCATCAGTGAGTCAAACTCAGGGTCCCGCGAGCAGTACTTC.

V and J are TRBV4-2 and TRBJ1-2, with D possibly matching TRBD1 (5 bases). The CDR3 length is 15 residues. V shed 4 bases and J shed 3 bases, with 15 bases lying between them. Germline lookup yields CDR1 LGHNA and CDR2 YNFKEQ. The CDR3 sequence is CASSPVEGSDYGYTF. The DNA for the CDR3 is TGTGCCAGCAGCCCAGTTGAGGGGTCGGACTATGGCTACACCTTC.

V and J are TRBV7-3 and TRBJ2-7, with a weak D call TRBD1 (5 bases). Germline CDR1 and CDR2: SGHTA and FQGTGA. This CDR3 comprises 15 residues. V was clipped by 8 bases and J by 0 bases, with 17 bases between them. The DNA of the CDR3 is TGTGCCAGCTCACCACAGGTTGTATTCTCCTACGAGCAGTACTTC. This encodes CASSPQVVFSYEQYF.

Turning to this clonotype: A read error is possible here, since a much larger clone lies one base away. CDR3 bases: TGTGCCATCAGGGGATCGCCAGATACGCAGTATTTT. Its protein is CAIRGSPDTQYF. V is TRBV10-3 and J is TRBJ2-3; D is undetermined. There are 12 residues in the CDR3. Per germline, CDR1 ENHRY and CDR2 SYGVKD. V was trimmed by 6 bases and J by 4 bases, leaving 8 bases between them.

Many counts were recorded for this clonotype. The chain recombines TRBV19 with TRBJ2-7, with 11 bases identical to TRBD2. The V and J ends lost 9 bases and 4 bases, in that order; junction bases with no gene match: 11. The CDR3 spans 15 residues. The germline gives CDR1 LNHDA, CDR2 SQIVND (reference sequence). CDR3 DNA: TGTGCCAGCAGCGAGCTAGCGGGAGGAACTTACGAGCAGTACTTC. Its protein product is CASSELAGGTYEQYF. Based on the CDR3 plus reference TRBV19 and TRBJ2-7, the full variable domain is DGGITQSPKYLFRKEGQNVTLSCEQNLNHDAMYWYRQDPGQGLRLIYYSQIVNDFQKGDIAEGYSVSREKKESFPLTVTSAQKNPTAFYLCASSELAGGTYEQYFGPGTRLTVT.

Ten or more counts support this clonotype. The rearrangement uses TRBV10-2 and TRBJ2-7, with D perhaps assigned TRBD1 or TRBD2 (6 bases each). Trimming removed 7 bases at V and 7 bases at J, with 20 bases between. The CDR3 has 14 residues. CDR1 is WSHSY and CDR2 is SAAADI in the germline V gene. CDR3 protein: CASTRGRGEWEQYF. In DNA form, the CDR3 reads TGCGCCAGCACCCGAGGTAGGGGGGAATGGGAGCAGTACTTC.

The sample holds many counts of this clonotype. This rearrangement joins TRBV7-9 to TRBJ2-7, with D possibly TRBD1 on 5 matching bases. V lost 4 bases, J lost 3 bases, and 19 bases lay in between. This CDR3 comprises 16 residues. Germline V gene data show CDR1 as SEHNR and CDR2 as FQNEAQ (reference sequence). In DNA form, the CDR3 reads TGTGCCAGCAGCTCTTTGCGTCAAGGACAAAGCTACGAGCAGTACTTC. Protein: CASSSLRQGQSYEQYF. The full variable domain, rest sourced from reference TRBV7-9 and TRBJ2-7, is DTGVSQNPRHKITKRGQNVTFRCDPISEHNRLYWYRQTLGQGPEFLTYFQNEAQLEKSRLLSDRFSAERPKGSFSTLEIQRTEQGDSAMYLCASSSLRQGQSYEQYFGPGTRLTVT.

The chain carries TRBV5-4 and TRBJ2-5; tentatively, D is TRBD1 or TRBD2 (5 bases each). Trimming left V 4 bases short and J 2 bases short, with 21 bases between. Germline V gene lookup returns CDR1 SGHNT and CDR2 YYREEE (reference sequence). This CDR3 has 17 amino acids. The CDR3 DNA sequence: TGTGCCAGCAGCCCCCCGAAGGTGGGGGTGGGGCAAGAGACCCAGTACTTC. Residues: CASSPPKVGVGQETQYF. The full variable domain, in which reference TRBV5-4 and TRBJ2-5 provide the parts outside the CDR3, is ETGVTQSPTHLIKTRGQQVTLRCSSQSGHNTVSWYQQALGQGPQFIFQYYREEENGRGNFPPRFSGLQFPNYSSELNVNALELDDSALYLCASSPPKVGVGQETQYFGPGTRLLVL.

For the CDR3, the DNA is TGCGCCAGCAGCTGGGGGGGGAGGGGTGTCTACGAGCAGTACTTC. Protein sequence: CASSWGGRGVYEQYF. The rearrangement links TRBV5-1 to TRBJ2-7, with TRBD2 identical over 7 bases. Germline V gene sequence: CDR1 SGHRS, CDR2 YFSETQ. This CDR3 is 15 amino acids long. The junction had 9 bases not matched to a gene; V was cut back by 3 bases and J by 3 bases.

The sample holds many counts of this clonotype. The V and J genes are TRBV19 and TRBJ1-5; the match to TRBD1 covers 9 bases. V trimming: 5 bases; J trimming: 3 bases; junction bases outside the gene matches: 8. The germline CDR1 and CDR2 sequences are LNHDA and SQIVND (reference sequence). CDR3 length: 16 amino acids. The CDR3 is CASSFRDRVANQPQHF. The CDR3 nucleotides read TGTGCCAGTAGTTTCCGGGACAGGGTGGCCAATCAGCCCCAGCATTTT.

In its sample, this clonotype was seen a few times. The rearrangement joins TRBV5-6 to TRBJ2-5; 11 bases match TRBD2. The V segment lost 0 bases and the J segment 0 bases; nucleotides outside the gene matches: 1. Germline-derived CDR1 and CDR2 are SGHDT and YYEEEE. The CDR3 runs to 16 residues. Here the CDR3 DNA reads TGTGCCAGCAGCTTGGTAGCGGGGGGGAACCAAGAGACCCAGTACTTC. Encoded protein: CASSLVAGGNQETQYF.